Below, 21 T cell receptor beta chains from the same sample are listed, as sequenced in a study of shared clonotypes between healthy human individuals. TCRdb's copy holds only in-frame clones and misses some; the assay was immunoSEQ multiplex PCR. This table holds 75,000 to 100,000 clones, more than 45% found once. Sequencing was carried out using PBMCs. Receptors originate from a woman aged 40 to 55 in good health. Some clones in this sample may be carry-over from other donors' samples.

This chain's CDR3 is CASSQPPGQGYEQYF. In DNA, the CDR3 is TGCGCCAGCAGCCAACCCCCGGGACAGGGGTACGAGCAGTACTTC. The chain links TRBV5-1 to TRBJ2-5, with 10 bases that match TRBD1. The assigned J gene may be wrong: the sequence end matches TRBJ2-7 better. The CDR3 extends over 15 amino acids. Germline V gives CDR1 SGHRS, CDR2 YFSETQ.

This clone was detected only a few times. The rearrangement uses TRBV28 and TRBJ2-5; D is unresolved. Germline values: CDR1 MDHEN, CDR2 SYDVKM. The CDR3 is made up of 12 amino acids. Trimming cost V 2 bases and J 5 bases, with 6 bases left between them. CDR3 DNA: TGTGCCAGCAGTTTAAATGGGGAGACCCAGTACTTC. Residues: CASSLNGETQYF.

The chain carries TRBV30 and TRBJ1-6; D unresolved. This CDR3 spans 14 amino acids. From germline, CDR1 is GTSNPN and CDR2 SVGIG (reference sequence). Trimming took 3 bases from V and 0 from J, leaving 6 bases between them. The CDR3 is CAWRAGSYNSPLHF. The DNA of the CDR3 is TGTGCCTGGAGGGCGGGCTCCTATAATTCACCCCTCCACTTT.

This clone was observed a few times. This chain uses TRBV25-1 with TRBJ2-1; TRBD2 matches 10 bases. Germline trimming cut 6 bases from V and 9 bases from J; bases unmatched to any gene: 8. Germline V CDR1 and CDR2: MGHDK, SYGVNS. The CDR3 runs 14 residues. Here the CDR3 reads CASRPALAGVEQFF. CDR3 DNA sequence: TGTGCCAGCAGGCCGGCGCTAGCGGGAGTTGAGCAGTTCTTC.

The chain joins TRBV27 to TRBJ2-7; 8 nucleotides match TRBD2. CDR3 size: 13 residues. J gave up 5 bases and V 3 bases, and 3 bases lay outside the gene matches. Germline assignment: CDR1 MNHEY and CDR2 SMNVEV (reference sequence). The CDR3 DNA reads TGTGCCAGCAGTTTCCGGGAGGGGGACGAGCAGTACTTC. Protein sequence: CASSFREGDEQYF.

This clone has ten or more counts. The rearrangement uses TRBV25-1 and TRBJ2-5, with D possibly being TRBD2 (5 bases). Germline loops: CDR1 MGHDK, CDR2 SYGVNS. Trimming stripped 4 bases from V and 2 bases from J, with 8 bases between. The CDR3 totals 13 residues. CDR3 protein: CASSARDQETQYF. In DNA form, the CDR3 reads TGTGCCAGCAGTGCCCGGGATCAAGAGACCCAGTACTTC.

The V and J genes are TRBV29-1 and TRBJ1-1; D gene ambiguous. The V end was cut by 4 bases, the J end by 4 bases, with 7 bases between. The CDR3 consists of 11 residues. Germline values: CDR1 SQVTM, CDR2 ANQGSEA. This CDR3 reads CSVVFVTEAFF. DNA of the CDR3: TGCAGCGTTGTATTTGTCACTGAAGCTTTCTTT.

In its sample, this clone was seen many times. A junction boundary mismatches the germline segment, possibly from a read error. CDR3 sequence reads: CASSPEGADTQYF. CDR3 nucleotides: TGTGCTAGCAGCCCGGAGGGGGCTGATACGCAGTATTTT. The chain couples TRBV7-7 to TRBJ2-3; D may be TRBD1 (7 bases). CDR3 length: 13 amino acids. The germline V gene encodes CDR1 SSHAT and CDR2 FNYEAQ (reference sequence).

Many counts were recorded for this clone. This chain connects TRBV6-1 to TRBJ2-1; 9 positions agree with TRBD2. CDR1 and CDR2 (germline): MNHNS, SASEGT. Trimming at V came to 2 bases and at J to 4 bases, leaving 3 bases not matched to a gene. The CDR3 totals 15 residues. The CDR3 nucleotides are TGTGCCAGCAGTGAAAGTAGCGGGAGTTACAATGAGCAGTTCTTC. It yields the protein CASSESSGSYNEQFF.

V and J are TRBV7-9 and TRBJ1-1; D may be TRBD1 (5 bases). The CDR3 totals 15 residues. V was pared by 7 bases and J by 2 bases, with 17 bases between. The germline V gene encodes CDR1 SEHNR and CDR2 FQNEAQ (reference sequence). CDR3 sequence (DNA): TGTGCCAGCACCGGGCGGGCAGGGCCCAACACTGAAGCTTTCTTT. It specifies CASTGRAGPNTEAFF.

The rearrangement links TRBV7-3 to TRBJ2-1; 7 bases agree with TRBD1. Germline V gene sequence: CDR1 SGHTA, CDR2 FQGTGA. The J segment lost 12 bases and the V segment lost 0 bases, leaving 5 bases of the junction unmatched. The CDR3 is 13 amino acids. The CDR3 here is CASSLTQGQWQFF. The CDR3 DNA follows: TGTGCCAGCAGCTTAACTCAGGGACAGTGGCAGTTCTTC. Filled out from reference TRBV7-3 and TRBJ2-1, the complete variable domain reads GAGVSQTPSNKVTEKGKYVELRCDPISGHTALYWYRQSLGQGPEFLIYFQGTGAADDSGLPNDRFFAVRPEGSVSTLKIQRTERGDSAVYLCASSLTQGQWQFFGPGTRLTVL.

This clone turned up a few times. The CDR3 end shows no conserved phenylalanine or tryptophan, and so a read error is likely. This chain links TRBV15 with TRBJ1-2; D might be TRBD1 (6 bases). The CDR3 is made up of 14 amino acids. The V gene lost 3 bases and the J gene lost 4 bases, with 12 bases spanning the gap. Per the germline V gene, CDR1 is LNHNV and CDR2 is YYDKDF (reference sequence). The CDR3 bases are TGTGCCACCAGCAGCGGACAGATCCTCTATGGCTACACCCTC. Translation gives CATSSGQILYGYTL.

The chain has TRBV7-9 and TRBJ2-2, with TRBD2 identical over 9 bases. CDR1 SEHNR and CDR2 FQNEAQ come from the germline V gene (reference sequence). The trim removed 3 bases at V and 6 bases at J, leaving 5 bases unmatched. There are 15 residues in the CDR3. In DNA form, the CDR3 reads TGTGCCAGCAGCTTTCTCGCGGGAGGGGCCGGGGAGCTGTTTTTT. Protein: CASSFLAGGAGELFF. Full variable domain (remainder filled in from reference TRBV7-9 and TRBJ2-2): DTGVSQNPRHKITKRGQNVTFRCDPISEHNRLYWYRQTLGQGPEFLTYFQNEAQLEKSRLLSDRFSAERPKGSFSTLEIQRTEQGDSAMYLCASSFLAGGAGELFFGEGSRLTVL.

This clone is large within its sample. The chain joins TRBV30 to TRBJ2-1; D is undetermined. CDR3 length: 12 residues. Per germline, CDR1 GTSNPN and CDR2 SVGIG (reference sequence). With 1 base removed from V and 9 bases from J, the gap between germline ends came to 10 bases. CDR3 nucleotide sequence: TGTGCCTGGAGTGACACGAGCCCTGAGCAGTTCTTC. Its translation: CAWSDTSPEQFF. Complete variable domain (other parts from reference TRBV30 and TRBJ2-1): SQTIHQWPATLVQPVGSPLSLECTVEGTSNPNLYWYRQAAGRGLQLLFYSVGIGQISSEVPQNLSASRPQDRQFILSSKKLLLSDSGFYLCAWSDTSPEQFFGPGTRLTVL.

Only a few counts were recorded for this clone. The chain carries TRBV4-3 and TRBJ2-7; tentative D call: TRBD1 (5 bases). Germline assignment: CDR1 LGHNA and CDR2 YSLEER. The CDR3 covers 14 residues. Trimming shortened V by 4 bases and J by 0 bases, and 10 bases separated the two germline ends. DNA of the CDR3: TGCGCCAGCAGCCTAATGACAGCCTCCTACGAGCAGTACTTC. It specifies CASSLMTASYEQYF.

This clone was detected many times. The same CDR3 arises from other DNA sequences in this sample as well. The CDR3 sequence: CSVEDREETQYF. CDR3 bases: TGCAGCGTTGAGGACCGGGAGGAGACCCAGTACTTC. The chain is built from TRBV29-1 and TRBJ2-5, with D maybe TRBD2 (6 bases). V was trimmed by 3 bases and J by 5 bases, leaving 10 bases between them. The CDR3 has 12 residues. Germline V lookup: CDR1 SQVTM, CDR2 ANQGSEA. Variable domain in full (rest from reference TRBV29-1 and TRBJ2-5): SAVISQKPSRDICQRGTSLTIQCQVDSQVTMMFWYRQQPGQSLTLIATANQGSEATYESGFVIDKFPISRPNLTFSTLTVSNMSPEDSSIYLCSVEDREETQYFGPGTRLLVL.

A single count supports this clone. This may come from a read error, since a much larger clone is one base off. This chain connects TRBV19 to TRBJ2-5; tentatively, D is TRBD1 or TRBD2 (6 bases each). Looked up from germline, CDR1 is LNHDA and CDR2 is SQIVND (reference sequence). The CDR3 length is 15 residues. CDR3: CTSTRSGAVQETQYF. DNA of the CDR3: TGTACCAGTACTCGATCGGGGGCAGTCCAAGAGACCCAGTACTTC.

Points on this clone: This CDR3 is also generated by other DNA sequences in the sample. The chain has TRBV9 and TRBJ2-3; D is uncertain. CDR1 and CDR2 (germline): SGDLS, YYNGEE. This CDR3 contains 14 residues. V gave up 2 bases and J gave up 2 bases, with 9 bases separating them. CDR3 loop: CASSVAGSTDTQYF. The CDR3 DNA follows: TGTGCCAGCAGCGTGGCTGGCTCCACAGATACGCAGTATTTT. Variable domain in full (rest from reference TRBV9 and TRBJ2-3): DSGVTQTPKHLITATGQRVTLRCSPRSGDLSVYWYQQSLDQGLQFLIQYYNGEERAKGNILERFSAQQFPDLHSELNLSSLELGDSALYFCASSVAGSTDTQYFGPGTRLTVL.

There are a few counts of this clone. J is TRBJ2-2 and V is TRBV4-1, with D unclear. Trimming removed 5 bases at V and 4 bases at J, with 11 bases between. CDR1 and CDR2 (germline): MGHRA, YSYEKL. CDR3 size: 14 residues. The CDR3 region has the DNA TGCGCCAGCAGCGTTAGGGAACGCACCGGGGAGCTGTTTTTT. Translation: CASSVRERTGELFF.

V gene TRBV4-2 combines with J gene TRBJ2-2, with 13 bases matching TRBD2. Germline-derived CDR1 and CDR2 are LGHNA and YNFKEQ. With V trimmed by 5 bases and J by 0 bases, 6 bases remained unmatched. This CDR3 is built from 18 residues. The CDR3 DNA reads TGTGCCAGCAGCTCACCGGGGACTAGCGGGACGAACACCGGGGAGCTGTTTTTT. Amino acid sequence: CASSSPGTSGTNTGELFF.

This chain uses TRBV30 with TRBJ1-2; 11 bases line up with TRBD1. Trimming took 8 bases from V and 6 from J; bases not matched to a gene: 5. Germline loops: CDR1 GTSNPN, CDR2 SVGIG (reference sequence). This CDR3 region has 12 residues. Written as DNA, the CDR3 is TGTGCCGGGACGGGACAGGGGGATGGCTACACCTTC. This sequence encodes CAGTGQGDGYTF.